The 28 T cell receptor beta chains listed next were all sequenced from one sample in a study of T cells after yellow fever vaccination. Each CDR3 protein is one row after TCRdb ran MiXCR on the 5' RACE reads. Here the sample spans 95,000 to 150,000 distinct CDR3 sequences, approximately 9% being singletons. Here the sequenced sample was CD8+ T cells sorted from PBMCs, taken on the day of the yellow fever booster vaccination. Receptors were obtained from a man between 18 and 29 years old who received the YFV17D yellow fever vaccine.

The chain combines TRBV12-3 or TRBV12-4 with TRBJ2-7; D is unresolved. V lost 6 bases and J lost 2, with 5 bases in between. The CDR3 consists of 11 residues. The CDR3 protein is CASSETYEQYF. The CDR3 DNA reads as TGTGCCAGCAGCGAGACCTACGAGCAGTACTTC.

The chain is built from TRBV11-2 and TRBJ2-3, with 12 bases fitting TRBD2. V was pared by 1 base and J by 2 bases, with 10 bases of the junction left unmatched. In germline, CDR1 is SGHAT, CDR2 FQNNGV. The CDR3 has 19 residues. The CDR3 DNA reads as TGTGCCAGCAGCTTAGCTTGGTCTAGCGGGGGGGGTCACACAGATACGCAGTATTTT. This translates into CASSLAWSSGGGHTDTQYF.

Notes on this clonotype: One junction end does not reproduce the germline sequence, and a read error may be involved. J is TRBJ1-1 and V is TRBV5-1; perhaps TRBD1 as D (6 bases). Germline CDR1 and CDR2: SGHRS and YFSETQ. The CDR3 length is 14 residues. As DNA, the CDR3 is TGCGCCAGCAGCGGAGACAGGTTGAACACTGATGCTTTCTTT. Protein product: CASSGDRLNTDAFF.

The chain joins TRBV6-5 to TRBJ2-3; TRBD2 aligns across 7 bases. This CDR3 has 14 amino acids. Germline trimming cut 2 bases from V and 4 bases from J; bases unmatched to any gene: 3. Germline CDR1 and CDR2: MNHEY and SVGAGI. The CDR3 region has the DNA TGTGCCAGCAGTTACGGGGGGGGGTCAGATACGCAGTATTTT. It translates to CASSYGGGSDTQYF.

This rearrangement joins TRBV19 to TRBJ1-1; 9 bases fit TRBD1. This CDR3 has 15 amino acids. Germline V gene data show CDR1 as LNHDA and CDR2 as SQIVND (reference sequence). J lost 2 bases, V lost 3 bases, and 4 bases had no gene match. The CDR3 protein is CASSMGQGGNTEAFF. As DNA, the CDR3 is TGTGCCAGTAGTATGGGACAGGGAGGAAACACTGAAGCTTTCTTT. Complete variable domain (other parts from reference TRBV19 and TRBJ1-1): DGGITQSPKYLFRKEGQNVTLSCEQNLNHDAMYWYRQDPGQGLRLIYYSQIVNDFQKGDIAEGYSVSREKKESFPLTVTSAQKNPTAFYLCASSMGQGGNTEAFFGQGTRLTVV.

This clonotype has at least ten counts. This rearrangement joins TRBV7-3 to TRBJ2-1; the D is unclear. The V and J ends lost 2 bases and 6 bases respectively, with 8 bases between them. CDR1 and CDR2 from the germline V gene are SGHTA and FQGTGA. This CDR3 is 13 amino acids long. CDR3 in amino acids: CASSLGLRNEQFF. In DNA, the CDR3 is TGTGCCAGCAGCTTAGGCCTCCGCAATGAGCAGTTCTTC. Supplemented by reference TRBV7-3 and TRBJ2-1, the full variable domain reads GAGVSQTPSNKVTEKGKYVELRCDPISGHTALYWYRQSLGQGPEFLIYFQGTGAADDSGLPNDRFFAVRPEGSVSTLKIQRTERGDSAVYLCASSLGLRNEQFFGPGTRLTVL.

CDR3 bases: TGTGCCAGCGCTTCGGCAGGGGGTTTATATGGCTACACCTTC. This encodes CASASAGGLYGYTF. The genes are TRBV7-2 and TRBJ1-2; TRBD1 aligns across 7 bases. This CDR3 spans 14 amino acids. CDR1 is SGHTA and CDR2 is FQGNSA in the germline V gene. Germline trimming cut 8 bases from V and 5 bases from J; bases unmatched to any gene: 11.

The chain couples TRBV7-9 to TRBJ2-1; TRBD2 aligns across 7 bases. Trimming removed 3 bases from V and 6 bases from J; junction bases left unmatched: 8. Germline CDR1 and CDR2: SEHNR and FQNEAQ (reference sequence). This CDR3 spans 15 amino acids. The DNA for the CDR3 is TGTGCCAGCAGCTTCACCCATAGACTAGCCAATGAGCAGTTCTTC. Residues: CASSFTHRLANEQFF.

In this sample, this clonotype turned up a few times. The chain links TRBV6-2 or TRBV6-3 to TRBJ1-1; weak D call: TRBD1 (5 bases). V gave up 5 bases and J gave up 3 bases, with 10 bases separating them. Germline V CDR1 and CDR2: MNHEY, SVGEGT. This CDR3 has 13 amino acids. CDR3 sequence (DNA): TGTGCCAGCAGTCGTTGGGGGTACACTGAAGCTTTCTTT. Its translation: CASSRWGYTEAFF.

This clonotype was observed many times. The rearrangement links TRBV12-3 or TRBV12-4 to TRBJ1-1; no reliable D call. The ends were cut back, 5 bases at V and 8 bases at J, with 12 bases in the middle. CDR3 length: 12 amino acids. The CDR3 region has the DNA TGTGCCAGCAGTGATACCAGGTCGGAAGCTTTCTTT. Translated: CASSDTRSEAFF.

The chain uses TRBV5-4 and TRBJ1-2; D ambiguous. This CDR3 spans 12 amino acids. CDR1 SGHNT and CDR2 YYREEE come from the germline V gene (reference sequence). V was shortened by 0 bases and J by 8 bases, with 8 bases between the two germline ends. In DNA, the CDR3 is TGTGCCAGCAGCTTGGCCAGCGACGGCTACACCTTC. Amino acids: CASSLASDGYTF.

V and J are TRBV6-5 and TRBJ2-1; 7 positions agree with TRBD1. The length of the CDR3 is 14 residues. The germline V gene encodes CDR1 MNHEY and CDR2 SVGAGI. The V gene end was trimmed by 2 bases and the J gene end by 5 bases; junction bases not matched to a gene: 3. CDR3 nucleotide sequence: TGTGCCAGCAGTTACAAGGGGGCCCACAATGAGCAGTTCTTC. Its translation is CASSYKGAHNEQFF.

The genes are TRBV6-6 and TRBJ1-1, with 8 bases fitting TRBD1. Germline V gene sequence: CDR1 MNHNY, CDR2 SVGAGI (reference sequence). The CDR3 runs to 15 residues. V shed 5 bases, J shed 5 bases, and the junction held 10 bases outside the gene matches. CDR3: CASSLPGQGHTEAFF. For the CDR3, the DNA is TGTGCCAGCAGTCTCCCCGGACAGGGCCATACTGAAGCTTTCTTT.

This clonotype has just a few counts. The rearrangement uses TRBV4-3 and TRBJ2-2; a weak D match, TRBD1 (5 bases). V shed 0 bases and J shed 4 bases, with 9 bases lying between them. Looked up from germline, CDR1 is LGHNA and CDR2 is YSLEER. CDR3 length: 15 amino acids. The CDR3 region is CASSQEGRVTGELFF. CDR3 nucleotide sequence: TGCGCCAGCAGCCAAGAGGGCAGGGTCACCGGGGAGCTGTTTTTT.

V gene TRBV20-1 combines with J gene TRBJ1-1; perhaps TRBD1 as D (6 bases). V gave up 0 bases and J gave up 0 bases, with 11 bases separating them. The CDR3 has 15 residues. Germline V CDR1 and CDR2: DFQATT, SNEGSKA (reference sequence). In DNA, the CDR3 is TGCAGTGCTAGAGATTTGACAGGAATGAACACTGAAGCTTTCTTT. Its protein product is CSARDLTGMNTEAFF.

The sample holds many counts of this clonotype. The V call is TRBV29-1, the J call TRBJ2-7; D not certain. Germline V CDR1 and CDR2: SQVTM, ANQGSEA. The V end lost 2 bases, the J end lost 3 bases, and 5 bases lay between the germline ends. The CDR3 sequence is 11 residues long. The CDR3 DNA sequence: TGCAGCGTTGAATTCAGCTACGAGCAGTACTTC. Protein: CSVEFSYEQYF.

CDR3: CASSLILQGKETQYF. In DNA form, the CDR3 reads TGTGCCAGCAGCCTCATCTTACAGGGAAAAGAGACCCAGTACTTC. The genes are TRBV7-9 and TRBJ2-5, with D possibly being TRBD1 (6 bases). This CDR3 is built from 15 residues. Per germline, CDR1 SEHNR and CDR2 FQNEAQ (reference sequence). V shed 5 bases and J shed 3 bases, with 16 bases lying between them.

This clonotype was detected many times. V is TRBV5-5 and J is TRBJ1-5; a weak D match, TRBD1 (6 bases). Trimming left V 0 bases short and J 3 bases short, with 10 bases between. This CDR3 is built from 15 residues. Looked up from germline, CDR1 is SGHKS and CDR2 is YYEKEE (reference sequence). The CDR3 coding sequence is TGTGCCAGCAGCTTGGAACAGGGAACCAATCAGCCCCAGCATTTT. Translation gives CASSLEQGTNQPQHF.

This clonotype was observed a few times. The chain joins TRBV28 to TRBJ1-2; 7 nucleotides match TRBD1. CDR3 length: 17 amino acids. V lost 7 bases, J lost 3 bases, and 17 bases stayed unmatched. Germline V gene sequence: CDR1 MDHEN, CDR2 SYDVKM. The CDR3 nucleotides read TGTGCCAGCACCCCAACCTCGGGGAGGGGGCTCCACTATGGCTACACCTTC. Translating it yields CASTPTSGRGLHYGYTF.

This clonotype was detected only once. The chain links TRBV19 to TRBJ2-1; D call uncertain. The length of the CDR3 is 14 residues. Germline V gene lookup returns CDR1 LNHDA and CDR2 SQIVND (reference sequence). The V end was cut by 6 bases, the J end by 1 base, with 10 bases between. The DNA of the CDR3 is TGTGCCAGTAGCTTAGGCAGTTCCTACAATGAGCAGTTCTTC. It specifies CASSLGSSYNEQFF.

This clonotype was observed many times. The V gene is TRBV4-1, the J gene TRBJ2-2, with TRBD1 matching over 9 bases. Per germline, CDR1 MGHRA and CDR2 YSYEKL. With 1 base clipped from V and 8 bases from J, the junction kept 11 bases outside the gene matches. This CDR3 contains 17 residues. The CDR3 DNA follows: TGCGCCAGCAGCCAAGTTCACCTACAGGGGGCGGGTGGGGAGCTGTTTTTT. It is translated as CASSQVHLQGAGGELFF.

This clonotype was counted only a few times. This chain links TRBV7-3 with TRBJ2-3; D remains unclear. CDR1 and CDR2 (germline): SGHTA, FQGTGA. This CDR3 is 12 amino acids long. V was pared by 2 bases and J by 5 bases, with 5 bases between. DNA of the CDR3: TGTGCCAGCAGCTTACCGGGAGATACGCAGTATTTT. Translated: CASSLPGDTQYF.

The V call is TRBV9, the J call TRBJ1-3; TRBD1 might be the D (5 bases). CDR3 length: 18 amino acids. Germline CDR1 is SGDLS and CDR2 is YYNGEE. V was trimmed by 1 base and J by 0 bases, leaving 17 bases between them. The chain's CDR3 is CASSVNKDKGFSGNTIYF. The CDR3 nucleotides read TGTGCCAGCAGCGTAAATAAGGACAAGGGCTTCTCTGGAAACACCATATATTTT.

The chain carries TRBV4-2 and TRBJ2-1; TRBD2 is a possible D gene (6 bases). Trimming removed 2 bases from V and 8 bases from J, with 28 bases in between. Germline lookup yields CDR1 LGHNA and CDR2 YNFKEQ. The CDR3 runs to 19 residues. CDR3 protein: CASSQYGPSVTRSEDEQFF. The CDR3 DNA sequence: TGTGCCAGCAGCCAATACGGGCCTAGCGTAACCCGTTCTGAGGATGAGCAGTTCTTC.

This clonotype was seen a few times. The chain has TRBV6-6 and TRBJ2-7; 9 bases agree with TRBD1. The CDR3 loop spans 13 amino acids. V lost 7 bases, J lost 3 bases, and 4 bases stayed unmatched. From germline, CDR1 is MNHNY and CDR2 SVGAGI (reference sequence). This CDR3 is CASTQGANYEQYF. CDR3 in DNA: TGTGCCAGCACACAGGGGGCTAACTACGAGCAGTACTTC.

V usage is TRBV7-2 and J usage is TRBJ2-7; TRBD1 aligns across 7 bases. The CDR3 is 13 amino acids. With 4 bases clipped from V and 2 bases from J, the junction kept 2 bases outside the gene matches. Germline V lookup: CDR1 SGHTA, CDR2 FQGNSA. CDR3 region: CASSSTGTYEQYF. The CDR3 coding sequence is TGTGCCAGCAGCTCGACAGGGACCTACGAGCAGTACTTC.

The rearrangement joins TRBV29-1 to TRBJ2-1; TRBD1 agrees at 11 bases. Germline lookup yields CDR1 SQVTM and CDR2 ANQGSEA. The CDR3 is 13 amino acids. Trimming took 6 bases from V and 7 from J; bases not matched to a gene: 5. CDR3 loop: CSVERDRGNEQFF. CDR3 nucleotide sequence: TGCAGCGTAGAACGGGACAGGGGGAATGAGCAGTTCTTC.

V gene TRBV7-9 combines with J gene TRBJ2-7, with a possible D match to TRBD2 (6 bases). Trimming took 5 bases from V and 1 from J, leaving 9 bases between them. The CDR3 length is 13 residues. Per the germline V gene, CDR1 is SEHNR and CDR2 is FQNEAQ (reference sequence). The CDR3 coding sequence is TGTGCCAGCAGCCGACTAGGGTCCTACGAGCAGTACTTC. Protein product: CASSRLGSYEQYF.